This passage covers 8 T cell receptor beta chains from one sample sequenced in a study. Using its own MiXCR run on the RT-PCR reads, TCRdb lists one record per CDR3 protein. Found here are hundreds of thousands of distinct CDR3 sequences, 14% of them singletons; the top ten hold roughly 3.6%. Sequenced input: memory CD4+ T cells from blood. Source of these receptors: a female donor in good health, serving as a healthy control.

Notes on this clonotype: One end of the junction is discordant with germline, which a read error may explain. The J gene is TRBJ1-2, the V gene TRBV28, with D possibly TRBD1 on 5 matching bases. The CDR3 has 12 residues. CDR1 and CDR2 (germline): MDHEN, SYDVKM. The CDR3 loop is CASSVPGRLGDF. The CDR3 nucleotides read TGTGCCAGCAGTGTCCCGGGACGGTTGGGGGACTTC.

This clonotype was seen a single time. The rearrangement joins TRBV27 to TRBJ2-2, with D possibly matching TRBD2 (5 bases). This CDR3 is built from 13 residues. CDR1 is MNHEY and CDR2 is SMNVEV in the germline V gene (reference sequence). Trimming removed 4 bases from V and 7 bases from J, with 10 bases in between. CDR3 in DNA: TGTGCCAGCAGTTCTCCCGGACTCGGGGAGCTGTTTTTT. Protein sequence: CASSSPGLGELFF.

The CDR3 sequence: CASSFGGRLANEKLFF. DNA for the CDR3: TGTGCCAGCAGTTTCGGGGGGCGCCTGGCTAATGAAAAACTGTTTTTT. V and J are TRBV12-3 or TRBV12-4 and TRBJ1-4; D perhaps matches TRBD1 (6 bases). Trimming pared 3 bases from V and 3 bases from J, leaving 14 bases between. This CDR3 is 16 amino acids long.

This clonotype was picked up many times. This rearrangement joins TRBV6-5 to TRBJ2-3; TRBD1 matches 9 bases. The CDR3 contains 14 residues. In germline, CDR1 is MNHEY, CDR2 SVGAGI. V shed 4 bases, J shed 2 bases, and the junction held 1 base outside the gene matches. The CDR3 DNA reads as TGTGCCAGCAGTTTACAGGGGGCCACAGATACGCAGTATTTT. It specifies CASSLQGATDTQYF.

This clonotype came up many times. This sequence joins TRBV29-1 and TRBJ1-2; D gene uncertain. CDR3 length equals 11 residues. Looked up from germline, CDR1 is SQVTM and CDR2 is ANQGSEA. The V end was cut by 4 bases, the J end by 7 bases, with 10 bases between. Here the CDR3 reads CSVALGSGYTF. The CDR3 DNA reads TGCAGCGTTGCCCTTGGGAGTGGCTACACCTTC.

The gene calls are TRBV11-2 and TRBJ2-7; perhaps TRBD2 as D (5 bases). The CDR3 covers 15 residues. Trimming took 5 bases from V and 2 from J, leaving 16 bases between them. Germline V CDR1 and CDR2: SGHAT, FQNNGV. CDR3 in amino acids: CASSTPRASTYEQYF. In nucleotides, the CDR3 is TGTGCCAGCAGCACACCGCGGGCTTCAACCTACGAGCAGTACTTC.

Only a few counts were recorded for this clonotype. The chain joins TRBV12-3 or TRBV12-4 to TRBJ2-6; D is unclear. This CDR3 contains 15 residues. The V gene lost 7 bases and the J gene lost 1 base, with 11 bases spanning the gap. CDR3 bases: TGTGCCAGCACCCCGGTAAGGTCTGGGGCCAACGTCCTGACTTTC. Residues: CASTPVRSGANVLTF.

This CDR3 reads CASSTRTGYDTEAFF. The CDR3 nucleotides are TGTGCCAGCAGCACCCGGACAGGGTACGACACTGAAGCTTTCTTT. The chain is built from TRBV7-2 and TRBJ1-1, with 8 bases that match TRBD1. The CDR3 has 15 amino acids. The germline V gene has CDR1 SGHTA and CDR2 FQGNSA. Trimming at V came to 5 bases and at J to 3 bases, leaving 8 bases not matched to a gene.